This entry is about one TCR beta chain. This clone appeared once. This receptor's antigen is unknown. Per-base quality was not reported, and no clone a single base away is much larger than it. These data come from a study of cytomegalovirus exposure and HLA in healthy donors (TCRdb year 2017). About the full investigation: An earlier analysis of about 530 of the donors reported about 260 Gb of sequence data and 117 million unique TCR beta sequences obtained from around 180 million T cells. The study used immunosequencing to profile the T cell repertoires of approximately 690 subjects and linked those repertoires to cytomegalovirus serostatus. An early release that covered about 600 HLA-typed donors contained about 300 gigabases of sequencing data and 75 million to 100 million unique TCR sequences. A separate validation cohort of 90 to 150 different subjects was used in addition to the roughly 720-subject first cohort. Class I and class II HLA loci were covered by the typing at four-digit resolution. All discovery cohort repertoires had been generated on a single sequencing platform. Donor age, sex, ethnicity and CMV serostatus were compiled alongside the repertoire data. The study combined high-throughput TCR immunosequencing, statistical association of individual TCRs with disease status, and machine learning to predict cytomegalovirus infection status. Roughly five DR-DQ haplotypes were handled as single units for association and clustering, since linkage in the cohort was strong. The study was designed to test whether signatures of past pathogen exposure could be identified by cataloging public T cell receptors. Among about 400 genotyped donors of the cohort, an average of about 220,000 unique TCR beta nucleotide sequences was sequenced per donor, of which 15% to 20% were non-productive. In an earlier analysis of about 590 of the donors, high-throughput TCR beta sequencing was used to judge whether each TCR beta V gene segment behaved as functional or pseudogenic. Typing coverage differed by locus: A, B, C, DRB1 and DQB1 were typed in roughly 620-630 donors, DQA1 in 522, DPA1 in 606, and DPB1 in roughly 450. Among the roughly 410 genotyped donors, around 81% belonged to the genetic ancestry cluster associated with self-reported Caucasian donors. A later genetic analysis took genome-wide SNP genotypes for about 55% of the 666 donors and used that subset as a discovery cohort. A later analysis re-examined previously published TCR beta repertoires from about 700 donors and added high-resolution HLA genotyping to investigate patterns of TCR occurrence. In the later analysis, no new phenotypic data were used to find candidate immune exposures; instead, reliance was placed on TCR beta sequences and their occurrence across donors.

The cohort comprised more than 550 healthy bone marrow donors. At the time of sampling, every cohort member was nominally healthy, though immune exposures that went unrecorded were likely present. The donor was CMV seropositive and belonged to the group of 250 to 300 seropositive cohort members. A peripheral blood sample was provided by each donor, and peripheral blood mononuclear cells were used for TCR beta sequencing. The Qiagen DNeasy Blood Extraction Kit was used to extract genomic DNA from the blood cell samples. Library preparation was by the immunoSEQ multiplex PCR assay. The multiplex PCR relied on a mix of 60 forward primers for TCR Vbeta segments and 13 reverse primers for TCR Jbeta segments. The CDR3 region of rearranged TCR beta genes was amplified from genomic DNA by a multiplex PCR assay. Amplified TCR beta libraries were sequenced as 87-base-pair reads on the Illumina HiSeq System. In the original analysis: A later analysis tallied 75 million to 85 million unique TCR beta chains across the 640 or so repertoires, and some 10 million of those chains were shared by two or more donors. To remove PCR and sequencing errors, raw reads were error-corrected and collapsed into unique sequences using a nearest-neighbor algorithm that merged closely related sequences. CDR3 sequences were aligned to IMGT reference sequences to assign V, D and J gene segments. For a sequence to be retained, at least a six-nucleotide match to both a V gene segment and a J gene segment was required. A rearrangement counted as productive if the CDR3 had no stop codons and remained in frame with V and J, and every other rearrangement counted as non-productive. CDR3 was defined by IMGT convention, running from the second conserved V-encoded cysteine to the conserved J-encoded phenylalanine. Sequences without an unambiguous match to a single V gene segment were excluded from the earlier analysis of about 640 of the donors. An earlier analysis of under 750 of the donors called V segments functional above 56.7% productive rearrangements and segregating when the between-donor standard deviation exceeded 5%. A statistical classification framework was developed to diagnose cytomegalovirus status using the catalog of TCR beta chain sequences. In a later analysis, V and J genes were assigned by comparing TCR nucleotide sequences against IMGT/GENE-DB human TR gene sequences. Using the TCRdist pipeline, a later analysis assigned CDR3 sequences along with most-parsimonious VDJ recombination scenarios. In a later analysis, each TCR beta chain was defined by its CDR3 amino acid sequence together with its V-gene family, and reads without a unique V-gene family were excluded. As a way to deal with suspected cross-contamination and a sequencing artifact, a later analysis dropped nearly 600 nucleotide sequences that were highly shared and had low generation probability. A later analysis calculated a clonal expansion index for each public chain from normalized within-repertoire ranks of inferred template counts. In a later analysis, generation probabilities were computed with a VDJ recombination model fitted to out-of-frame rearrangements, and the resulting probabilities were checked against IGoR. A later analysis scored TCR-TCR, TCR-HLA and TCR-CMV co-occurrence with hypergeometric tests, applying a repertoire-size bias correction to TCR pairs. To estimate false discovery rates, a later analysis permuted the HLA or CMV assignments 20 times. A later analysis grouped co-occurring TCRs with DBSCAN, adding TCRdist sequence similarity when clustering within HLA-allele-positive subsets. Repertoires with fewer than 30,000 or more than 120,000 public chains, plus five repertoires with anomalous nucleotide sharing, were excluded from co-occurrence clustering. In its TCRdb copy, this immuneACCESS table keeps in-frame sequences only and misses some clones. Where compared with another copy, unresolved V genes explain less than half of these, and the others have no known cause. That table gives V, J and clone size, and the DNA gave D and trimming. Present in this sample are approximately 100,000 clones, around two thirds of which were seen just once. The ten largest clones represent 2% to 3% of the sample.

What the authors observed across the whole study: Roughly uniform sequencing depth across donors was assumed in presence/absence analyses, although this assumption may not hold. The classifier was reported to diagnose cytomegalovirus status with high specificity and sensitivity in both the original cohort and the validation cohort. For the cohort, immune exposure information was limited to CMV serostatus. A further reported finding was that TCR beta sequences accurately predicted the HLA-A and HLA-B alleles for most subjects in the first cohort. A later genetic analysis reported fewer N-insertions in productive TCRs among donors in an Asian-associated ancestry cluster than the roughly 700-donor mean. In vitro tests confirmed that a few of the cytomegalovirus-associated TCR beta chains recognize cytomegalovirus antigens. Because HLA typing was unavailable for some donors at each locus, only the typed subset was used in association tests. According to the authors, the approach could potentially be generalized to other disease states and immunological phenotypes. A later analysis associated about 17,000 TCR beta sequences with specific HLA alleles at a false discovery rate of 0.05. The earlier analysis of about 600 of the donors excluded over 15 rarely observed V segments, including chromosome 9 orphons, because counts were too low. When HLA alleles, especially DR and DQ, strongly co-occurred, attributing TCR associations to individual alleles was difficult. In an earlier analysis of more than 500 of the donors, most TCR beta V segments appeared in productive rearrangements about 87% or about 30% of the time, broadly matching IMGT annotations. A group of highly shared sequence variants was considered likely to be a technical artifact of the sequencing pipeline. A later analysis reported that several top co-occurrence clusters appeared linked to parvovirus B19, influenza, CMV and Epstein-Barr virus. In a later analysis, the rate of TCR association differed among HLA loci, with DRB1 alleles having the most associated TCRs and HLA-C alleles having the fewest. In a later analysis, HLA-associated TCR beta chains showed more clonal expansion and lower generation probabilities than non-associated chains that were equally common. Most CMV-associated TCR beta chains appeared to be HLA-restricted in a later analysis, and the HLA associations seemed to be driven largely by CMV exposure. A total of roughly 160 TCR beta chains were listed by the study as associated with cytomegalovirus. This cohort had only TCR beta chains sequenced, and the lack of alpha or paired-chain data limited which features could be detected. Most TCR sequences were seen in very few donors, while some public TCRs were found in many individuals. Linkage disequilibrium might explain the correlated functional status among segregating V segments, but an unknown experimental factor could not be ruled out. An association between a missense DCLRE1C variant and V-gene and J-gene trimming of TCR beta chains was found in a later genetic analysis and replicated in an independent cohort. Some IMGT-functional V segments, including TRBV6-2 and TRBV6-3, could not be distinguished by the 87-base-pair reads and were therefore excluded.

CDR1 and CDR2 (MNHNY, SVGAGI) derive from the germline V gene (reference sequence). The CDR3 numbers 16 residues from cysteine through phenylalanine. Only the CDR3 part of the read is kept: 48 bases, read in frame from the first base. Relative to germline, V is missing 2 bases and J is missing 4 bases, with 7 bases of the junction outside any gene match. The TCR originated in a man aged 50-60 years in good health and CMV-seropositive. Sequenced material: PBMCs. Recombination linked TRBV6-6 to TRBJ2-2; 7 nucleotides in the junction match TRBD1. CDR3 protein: CASSYVRGLGTGELFF. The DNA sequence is TGTGCCAGCAGTTACGTTAGGGGGCTGGGCACCGGGGAGCTGTTTTTT.